These 29 T cell receptor beta chains came from one sample sequenced in a study of T-cell reconstitution after alpha-beta-depleted transplantation in children. Unique molecular identifiers tagged the TCRbeta library. TCRdb re-analysed the PCR reads in MiXCR, keeping a single row per CDR3 protein. The table lists some 290,000 distinct CDR3 sequences, approximately 23% of them singletons. The sample was PBMCs, mostly from graft donor cells, taken 180 days after TCRalphabeta/CD19-depleted stem cell transplant. The receptors were sampled from a male patient aged 5 to 17 who had a stem cell transplant for acute lymphoblastic leukemia, so the T cells may come from the graft donor.

The V call is TRBV29-1, the J call TRBJ2-5, with TRBD1 matching over 8 bases. The V gene's germline CDR1 is SQVTM and CDR2 ANQGSEA. J was trimmed by 1 base and V by 3 bases; bases with no gene match: 7. The CDR3 has 15 residues. DNA for the CDR3: TGCAGCGTTGATTGGGGGACAGGCTCCCAAGAGACCCAGTACTTC. As protein: CSVDWGTGSQETQYF.

The V call is TRBV27, the J call TRBJ2-3; D not certain. Germline V gene sequence: CDR1 MNHEY, CDR2 SMNVEV (reference sequence). The CDR3 length is 15 residues. Trimming took 5 bases from V and 0 from J, leaving 12 bases between them. Here the CDR3 reads CASSHPAASTDTQYF. CDR3 DNA: TGTGCCAGCAGTCACCCTGCTGCTAGCACAGATACGCAGTATTTT.

This chain uses TRBV6-5 with TRBJ2-1; D is uncertain. The V gene lost 5 bases and the J gene lost 6 bases, with 14 bases spanning the gap. CDR3 length equals 14 residues. CDR1 MNHEY and CDR2 SVGAGI come from the germline V gene. CDR3 coding DNA: TGTGCCAGCAGTGCCCCTGGGGTGAGCAATGAGCAGTTCTTC. Protein: CASSAPGVSNEQFF.

This clonotype was seen a single time. One base away lies a much larger clone, so this may be a sequencing read error. The chain is built from TRBV11-3 and TRBJ2-1; D unresolved. Germline CDR1 SGHNT, CDR2 YENEEA. The CDR3 is 17 amino acids. The DNA of the CDR3 is TGTGCCAGCAGCCCCAACTACTACGGTCCCACCTACAATGGGCAGTTCTTC. Residues: CASSPNYYGPTYNGQFF.

This chain uses TRBV11-2 with TRBJ2-5, with TRBD1 matching over 7 bases. Germline V lookup: CDR1 SGHAT, CDR2 FQNNGV. The CDR3 consists of 16 residues. V was pared by 5 bases and J by 5 bases, with 14 bases of the junction left unmatched. The CDR3 loop is CASSARTGQLIETQYF. The CDR3 DNA sequence: TGTGCCAGCAGCGCCAGGACAGGACAGTTGATTGAGACCCAGTACTTC.

A remark on this clonotype: An end of the junction does not agree with germline; a read error may underlie this. The chain carries TRBV12-3 or TRBV12-4 and TRBJ2-7; 9 nucleotides agree with TRBD1. The CDR3 totals 18 residues. The CDR3 DNA sequence: TGTACCAGCAGCCCGGGACAGGGAAGGGGCGGGAGAGAATACGAGCAGTACTTC. Translation: CTSSPGQGRGGREYEQYF.

The chain recombines TRBV7-9 with TRBJ1-1; tentatively, D is TRBD1 (6 bases). This CDR3 is 13 amino acids long. Deletions cut 5 bases from V and 13 bases from J, with 20 bases between. Germline CDR1 and CDR2: SEHNR and FQNEAQ (reference sequence). CDR3 nucleotide sequence: TGTGCCAGCAGCCCGGGGGCAGGGCGGGGGCTTTTCTTT. This translates into CASSPGAGRGLFF.

The chain carries TRBV18 and TRBJ1-4; TRBD1 matches 8 bases. CDR1 KGHSH and CDR2 LQKENI come from the germline V gene. Trimming cost V 4 bases and J 7 bases; bases outside gene matches: 11. CDR3 length equals 16 residues. The CDR3 protein is CASSLRLPGGGEKLFF. Here the CDR3 DNA reads TGTGCCAGCTCACTACGCCTCCCAGGGGGCGGTGAAAAACTGTTTTTT.

Only a few counts were recorded for this clonotype. The chain links TRBV3-1 to TRBJ2-1; D not certain. Germline CDR1 LGHDT, CDR2 YNNKEL (reference sequence). This CDR3 spans 13 amino acids. The V and J ends lost 5 bases and 5 bases respectively, with 10 bases between them. The DNA for the CDR3 is TGTGCCAGCAGCAGGGCTGGTCACAATGAGCAGTTCTTC. Translating it yields CASSRAGHNEQFF.

V usage is TRBV21-1 and J usage is TRBJ2-7; the D call TRBD1 from the table was never checked on the DNA. TRBV21-1 is noted as a pseudogene. There are 17 residues in the CDR3. The CDR3 DNA is TGTGCCAGCAGCCAAAGGGGACAGGGAGATTTGTTCTACGAGCAGTACTTC. It encodes CASSQRGQGDLFYEQYF.

This clonotype was observed a few times. The CDR3 loop reads CASSWGTGRNTEAFF. The CDR3 coding sequence is TGCGCCAGCAGCTGGGGGACGGGGAGGAACACTGAAGCTTTCTTT. The chain employs TRBV5-1 and TRBJ1-1; D is perhaps TRBD1 (5 bases). Germline CDR1 and CDR2: SGHRS and YFSETQ. The CDR3 runs to 15 residues. V dropped 3 bases and J dropped 1 base, with 13 bases sitting between them.

This clonotype was seen a handful of times. This chain links TRBV15 with TRBJ2-6; D is ambiguous. V was cut by 0 bases and J by 2 bases, with 11 bases left in between. The CDR3 runs to 17 residues. Germline lookup yields CDR1 LNHNV and CDR2 YYDKDF (reference sequence). The CDR3 DNA sequence: TGTGCCACCAGCAGAGATCATGCGCAGGCTGGGGCCAACGTCCTGACTTTC. It is translated as CATSRDHAQAGANVLTF. Looking up the rest from reference TRBV15 and TRBJ2-6 gives the full variable domain: DAMVIQNPRYQVTQFGKPVTLSCSQTLNHNVMYWYQQKSSQAPKLLFHYYDKDFNNEADTPDNFQSRRPNTSFCFLDIRSPGLGDTAMYLCATSRDHAQAGANVLTFGAGSRLTVL.

Many counts were recorded for this clonotype. This chain joins TRBV29-1 and TRBJ2-2; D remains ambiguous. Trimming shortened V by 0 bases and J by 5 bases, and 10 bases separated the two germline ends. Germline-derived CDR1 and CDR2 are SQVTM and ANQGSEA. CDR3 size: 14 residues. In nucleotides, the CDR3 is TGCAGCGTTGAAGATCGTTTGGGAACCGGGGAGCTGTTTTTT. Translated, it gives CSVEDRLGTGELFF.

This chain joins TRBV6-1 and TRBJ1-1, with D possibly TRBD1 on 5 matching bases. The V gene lost 6 bases and the J gene lost 3 bases, with 14 bases spanning the gap. Germline V gene sequence: CDR1 MNHNS, CDR2 SASEGT. The CDR3 extends over 14 amino acids. CDR3 sequence: CASRDQGKDTEAFF. CDR3 nucleotides: TGTGCCAGCAGGGACCAGGGCAAGGACACTGAAGCTTTCTTT.

The CDR3 sequence is CASSFGGNFEKLFF. In DNA, the CDR3 is TGTGCCAGCAGTTTCGGGGGGAACTTTGAAAAACTGTTTTTT. The chain has TRBV12-3 or TRBV12-4 and TRBJ1-4; tentative D call: TRBD1 (5 bases). This CDR3 region has 14 residues. V lost 3 bases and J lost 7, with 12 bases in between.

This clonotype has just a few counts. J is TRBJ1-2 and V is TRBV5-1; TRBD1 agrees at 7 bases. In germline, CDR1 is SGHRS, CDR2 YFSETQ. The CDR3 extends over 15 amino acids. V gave up 3 bases and J gave up 4 bases; unmatched junction bases: 9. DNA of the CDR3: TGCGCCAGCAGCTGGCTCACAGGGGTCCCCTATGGCTACACCTTC. Translated, it gives CASSWLTGVPYGYTF.

The chain has TRBV4-1 and TRBJ2-1, with 13 bases aligning to TRBD2. V was clipped by 1 base and J by 4 bases; unmatched bases: 4. Per the germline V gene, CDR1 is MGHRA and CDR2 is YSYEKL. The CDR3 contains 17 residues. CDR3 in DNA: TGCGCCAGCAGCCAAGGGACTAGCGGGAGTTTTTACAATGAGCAGTTCTTC. It encodes CASSQGTSGSFYNEQFF.

This rearrangement joins TRBV12-3 or TRBV12-4 to TRBJ1-2; 9 bases fit TRBD1. V gave up 5 bases and J gave up 6 bases; unmatched junction bases: 7. The CDR3 consists of 14 residues. The CDR3 DNA reads as TGTGCCAGCAGTGGACAGGGGCAAATTAATGGCTACACCTTC. Translating gives CASSGQGQINGYTF.

The gene calls are TRBV4-1 and TRBJ2-7; 10 positions agree with TRBD2. V was clipped by 3 bases and J by 3 bases; unmatched bases: 11. CDR3 length: 17 residues. Germline CDR1 MGHRA, CDR2 YSYEKL. The CDR3, as DNA: TGCGCCAGCAGCCACGCTGGGAGCGGGAGGGCCCGCTACGAGCAGTACTTC. It translates to CASSHAGSGRARYEQYF.

This clonotype was seen only a few times. The V gene is TRBV7-2, the J gene TRBJ2-1; D assignment may be TRBD1 or TRBD2 (5 bases each). The V gene's germline CDR1 is SGHTA and CDR2 FQGNSA. The CDR3 loop spans 15 amino acids. V lost 0 bases, J lost 9 bases, and 15 bases lay in between. The CDR3 is CASSLAGTPIGEQFF. CDR3 coding DNA: TGTGCCAGCAGCTTAGCCGGGACCCCGATCGGTGAGCAGTTCTTC.

The V gene is TRBV28, the J gene TRBJ1-6; D is undetermined. With 3 bases removed from V and 8 bases from J, the gap between germline ends came to 14 bases. This CDR3 region has 15 residues. Germline loops: CDR1 MDHEN, CDR2 SYDVKM. The CDR3 coding sequence is TGTGCCAGCAGTTTTACCGACAAGGCCCATTCACCCCTCCACTTT. Protein: CASSFTDKAHSPLHF.

This clonotype appeared a few times. The chain is built from TRBV6-4 and TRBJ1-2; TRBD1 might be the D (6 bases). V gave up 5 bases and J gave up 1 base, with 14 bases separating them. CDR3 length: 15 amino acids. Germline CDR1 MRHNA, CDR2 SNTAGT. The CDR3 DNA sequence: TGTGCCAGCAGTCCCGGGACACTTTATAACTATGGCTACACCTTC. The encoded protein is CASSPGTLYNYGYTF.

The chain uses TRBV14 and TRBJ2-1; TRBD2 agrees at 7 bases. The trim removed 3 bases at V and 0 bases at J, leaving 5 bases unmatched. CDR1 SGHDN and CDR2 FVKESK come from the germline V gene. The CDR3 consists of 16 residues. CDR3 DNA: TGTGCCAGCAGCCAGGGGGGACTAAGCTCCTACAATGAGCAGTTCTTC. It codes for CASSQGGLSSYNEQFF.

This clonotype was detected a few times. The chain recombines TRBV20-1 with TRBJ2-7; TRBD1 or TRBD2 may be the D gene (5 bases each). Per germline, CDR1 DFQATT and CDR2 SNEGSKA (reference sequence). The CDR3 contains 16 residues. V lost 0 bases and J 3 bases, leaving 18 bases between the germline ends. CDR3 protein: CSAREGVMGPRYEQYF. The CDR3 DNA follows: TGCAGTGCTAGAGAGGGGGTGATGGGGCCCCGCTACGAGCAGTACTTC.

There are a few counts of this clonotype. This rearrangement joins TRBV13 to TRBJ2-2; either TRBD1 or TRBD2 may fit D (5 bases each). Germline lookup yields CDR1 PRHDT and CDR2 FYEKMQ (reference sequence). The CDR3 loop spans 15 amino acids. The ends were cut back, 3 bases at V and 5 bases at J, with 13 bases in the middle. CDR3 region: CASSLGPLGTGELFF. The CDR3 DNA reads TGTGCCAGCAGCTTGGGACCTTTGGGTACCGGGGAGCTGTTTTTT.

The sample holds a few counts of this clonotype. The chain recombines TRBV5-1 with TRBJ2-3, with D maybe TRBD2 (6 bases). Germline assignment: CDR1 SGHRS and CDR2 YFSETQ. Trimming took off 1 base at V and 5 bases at J, with 8 bases between the two ends. The CDR3 covers 13 residues. The chain's CDR3 is CASSLTSRDTQYF. CDR3 coding DNA: TGCGCCAGCAGCTTGACTAGCCGAGATACGCAGTATTTT.

This clonotype was counted only a few times. The rearrangement links TRBV2 to TRBJ2-7, with a tentative D call TRBD2 (5 bases). The V gene lost 2 bases and the J gene lost 2 bases, with 13 bases spanning the gap. CDR3 size: 15 residues. Germline loops: CDR1 SNHLY, CDR2 FYNNEI. DNA for the CDR3: TGTGCCAGCAGTGAACACGTTAGCGCCGCCTACGAGCAGTACTTC. Protein product: CASSEHVSAAYEQYF. Based on the CDR3 plus reference TRBV2 and TRBJ2-7, the full variable domain is EPEVTQTPSHQVTQMGQEVILRCVPISNHLYFYWYRQILGQKVEFLVSFYNNEISEKSEIFDDQFSVERPDGSNFTLKIRSTKLEDSAMYFCASSEHVSAAYEQYFGPGTRLTVT.

The CDR3 sequence is CASTPGGASTGELFF. For the CDR3, the DNA is TGTGCCAGCACCCCCGGCGGGGCATCCACCGGGGAGCTGTTTTTT. J is TRBJ2-2 and V is TRBV6-2 or TRBV6-3; D is perhaps TRBD2 (6 bases). Between the trimmed V and J ends, which lost 7 bases and 4 bases, there was a span of 16 bases. CDR3 length equals 15 residues. Germline loops: CDR1 MNHEY, CDR2 SVGEGT.

The chain joins TRBV12-3 or TRBV12-4 to TRBJ1-2; D is perhaps TRBD1 (5 bases). The germline V and J ends were trimmed by 0 bases and 4 bases, with 12 bases remaining between them. The CDR3 is 15 amino acids. The CDR3 sequence: CASSLAGAGFYGYTF. CDR3 nucleotides: TGTGCCAGCAGTTTAGCCGGGGCAGGCTTCTATGGCTACACCTTC.